This T cell receptor beta chain was recovered during a study of cytomegalovirus exposure and HLA in healthy donors. Study context: Findings of an earlier analysis included some 120 million unique TCR beta sequences from roughly 200 million T cells.

This PCR relied on a set of 60 Vbeta primers and 13 Jbeta primers. Assay used: immunoSEQ multiplex PCR; TCRdb lists only in-frame clones, some missing. The sample yields 100,000 to 150,000 clones, 80% to 90% seen once. This clone appeared a few times. The clonotype comes from a woman aged 18-29 years in good health and CMV-seropositive. Specimen: PBMCs.

The CDR3: CASSLQGSAGELFF. The CDR3 DNA follows: TGTGCCAGCAGCCTACAGGGATCCGCCGGGGAGCTGTTTTTT. The chain uses TRBV11-2 and TRBJ2-2, with D tentatively TRBD1 (6 bases). The CDR3 runs to 14 residues. Germline loops: CDR1 SGHAT, CDR2 FQNNGV. V lost 5 bases and J 6 bases, leaving 13 bases between the germline ends.